The 11 T cell receptor beta chains given below trace back to one sample, sequenced in a study of blood T cell repertoires in COVID-19 (dated by TCRdb to 2018 to 2021). Libraries came from the immunoSEQ multiplex PCR assay. Imported from immuneACCESS, the table was reduced by TCRdb to in-frame sequences with V and J called. These copies leave out some clones; in studies compared against another copy, an unresolved V gene accounts for under half, and the cause of the remainder is not known. In this sample the table shows 150,000 or so clones, approximately 83% of which occur a single time. The ten largest account for 13% of the sample. The sample was peripheral blood. The receptor source for this set is a man between 65 and 79 years old who had recovered from COVID-19.

The genes are TRBV6-2 or TRBV6-3 and TRBJ2-3; possibly TRBD2 for D (6 bases). The CDR3 sequence is 15 residues long. Looked up from germline, CDR1 is MNHEY and CDR2 is SVGEGT. Trimming shortened V by 4 bases and J by 0 bases, and 11 bases separated the two germline ends. The CDR3, as DNA: TGTGCCAGCAGTTGGGGTAGCGGTAGCACAGATACGCAGTATTTT. Its translation is CASSWGSGSTDTQYF.

The gene calls are TRBV18 and TRBJ2-1, with TRBD2 matching over 8 bases. Germline lookup yields CDR1 KGHSH and CDR2 LQKENI. J lost 0 bases, V lost 3 bases, and 1 base had no gene match. This CDR3 region has 15 residues. CDR3 nucleotides: TGTGCCAGCTCACCCACTAGCGGCTCCTACAATGAGCAGTTCTTC. It translates to CASSPTSGSYNEQFF.

This sequence joins TRBV3-1 (or the pseudogene TRBV3-2) and TRBJ1-3; perhaps TRBD1 as D (5 bases). This CDR3 is built from 14 residues. With 6 bases removed from V and 7 bases from J, the gap between germline ends came to 16 bases. Germline-derived CDR1 and CDR2 are LGHDT and YNNKEL (reference sequence). This CDR3 reads CASSRDSPVNTIYF. The CDR3, as DNA: TGTGCCAGCAGTCGTGACAGCCCGGTCAACACCATATATTTT.

This clone was detected once. This sequence joins TRBV29-1 and TRBJ1-4, with D possibly matching TRBD1 (6 bases). The CDR3 covers 15 residues. V lost 4 bases and J lost 8, with 20 bases in between. CDR1 is SQVTM and CDR2 is ANQGSEA in the germline V gene. As DNA, the CDR3 is TGCAGCGTTGTATATTTTACGGGGGGCGAAGAAAAACTGTTTTTT. This codes for CSVVYFTGGEEKLFF.

This clone appeared a single time. The chain has TRBV19 and TRBJ2-4; D is perhaps TRBD2 (6 bases). The germline V gene encodes CDR1 LNHDA and CDR2 SQIVND (reference sequence). Trimming shortened V by 0 bases and J by 0 bases, and 21 bases separated the two germline ends. This CDR3 is built from 20 residues. The chain's CDR3 is CASSIDPSGHWSKAKNIQYF. CDR3 sequence (DNA): TGTGCCAGTAGTATAGATCCGAGCGGGCACTGGTCCAAAGCCAAAAACATTCAGTACTTC.

The J gene is TRBJ2-7, the V gene TRBV18; the match to TRBD1 covers 7 bases. The CDR3 covers 14 residues. The V and J ends lost 1 base and 3 bases, in that order; junction bases with no gene match: 3. CDR1 and CDR2 (germline): KGHSH, LQKENI. CDR3: CASSPRAGGYEQYF. CDR3 DNA: TGTGCCAGCTCACCACGGGCAGGGGGCTACGAGCAGTACTTC.

This chain uses TRBV7-2 with TRBJ2-4; 11 bases are shared with TRBD2. Germline CDR1 SGHTA, CDR2 FQGNSA. V was pared by 5 bases and J by 6 bases, with 3 bases of the junction left unmatched. The CDR3 is made up of 14 amino acids. As DNA, the CDR3 is TGTGCCAGCAGCCCCGGGACTAGCGGAAACATTCAGTACTTC. As protein: CASSPGTSGNIQYF.

The chain has TRBV5-4 and TRBJ2-1; 7 nucleotides agree with TRBD2. The CDR3 loop spans 16 amino acids. Unmatched junction bases numbered 3, after V lost 0 bases and J lost 0 bases. Germline CDR1 SGHNT, CDR2 YYREEE (reference sequence). As DNA, the CDR3 is TGTGCCAGCAGCTTGGAAGGCGGGAGCTCCTACAATGAGCAGTTCTTC. This sequence encodes CASSLEGGSSYNEQFF.

The gene calls are TRBV29-1 and TRBJ2-5; weak D call: TRBD2 (6 bases). Per the germline V gene, CDR1 is SQVTM and CDR2 is ANQGSEA. Trimming shortened V by 4 bases and J by 2 bases, and 11 bases separated the two germline ends. The CDR3 extends over 13 amino acids. The CDR3 region is CSVATRAQETQYF. The CDR3 DNA is TGCAGCGTTGCGACTAGGGCACAAGAGACCCAGTACTTC.

This clone was detected only a few times. The rearrangement uses TRBV10-1 and TRBJ1-1; D may be TRBD1 (6 bases). This CDR3 spans 13 amino acids. Trimming pared 5 bases from V and 4 bases from J, leaving 11 bases between. Germline CDR1 WNHNN, CDR2 SYGVQD (reference sequence). The CDR3 region is CASSKQGTTEAFF. The CDR3 DNA sequence: TGCGCCAGCAGTAAACAGGGTACCACTGAAGCTTTCTTT.

The V and J genes are TRBV10-1 and TRBJ2-7; TRBD1 matches at 7 bases. Germline V lookup: CDR1 WNHNN, CDR2 SYGVQD (reference sequence). The CDR3 has 17 amino acids. The ends lost 4 bases at V and 3 bases at J; junction bases unmatched: 15. The CDR3: CASSGYKTNRGGYEQYF. As DNA, the CDR3 is TGCGCCAGCAGTGGCTATAAGACGAACAGGGGCGGCTACGAGCAGTACTTC.